This T cell receptor beta chain was sequenced during a study of T cell changes during pregnancy in multiple sclerosis. Profiled with immunoSEQ multiplex PCR; TCRdb holds only in-frame clones, not every one. The table lists around 70,000 clones, under 95% of them singletons. Germline assignment: CDR1 SNHLY and CDR2 FYNNEI. V was pared by 7 bases and J by 1 base, with 8 bases between. The CDR3 covers 13 residues. This receptor was obtained from a female donor with multiple sclerosis, enrolled in a pregnancy study. The sequences come from peripheral blood, collected in the third trimester of pregnancy. This chain uses TRBV2 with TRBJ1-3; the D is unclear. CDR3 in amino acids: CASTRDSGNTIYF. In DNA form, the CDR3 reads TGTGCCAGCACCCGGGATTCTGGAAACACCATATATTTT.